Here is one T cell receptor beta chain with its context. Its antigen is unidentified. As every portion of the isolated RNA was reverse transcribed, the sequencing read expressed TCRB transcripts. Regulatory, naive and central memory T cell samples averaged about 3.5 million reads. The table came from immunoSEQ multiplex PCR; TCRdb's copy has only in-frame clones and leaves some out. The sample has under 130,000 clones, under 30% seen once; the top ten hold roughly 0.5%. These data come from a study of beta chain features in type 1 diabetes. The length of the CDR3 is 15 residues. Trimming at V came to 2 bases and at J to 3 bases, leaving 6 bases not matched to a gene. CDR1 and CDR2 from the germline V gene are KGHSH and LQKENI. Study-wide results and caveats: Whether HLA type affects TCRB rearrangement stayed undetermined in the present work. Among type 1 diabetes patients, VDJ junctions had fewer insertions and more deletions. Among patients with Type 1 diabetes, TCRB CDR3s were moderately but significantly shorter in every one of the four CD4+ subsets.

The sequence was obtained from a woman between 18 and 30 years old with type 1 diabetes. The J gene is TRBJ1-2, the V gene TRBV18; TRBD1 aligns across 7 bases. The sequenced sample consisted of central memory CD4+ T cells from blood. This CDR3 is CASSPYRDSDYGYTF. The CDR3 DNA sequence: TGTGCCAGCTCACCATACCGGGACAGTGACTATGGCTACACCTTC.